A selection of T cell receptor beta chains follows, all from one sample in a study of shared clonotypes between healthy human individuals. Sequenced by immunoSEQ multiplex PCR; TCRdb stores in-frame clones only, minus some. The sample carries some 1.5 million clones, approximately 98% recorded once. Sequenced: naive CD4+ T cells sorted from blood. The receptors originated from a man younger than 40 in good health. The CDR3 runs from the conserved cysteine through the conserved F or W. D genes are given only for firm matches. Clone size is not always given. Where it is, it says once, few, many or a class for expanded clones.

once,TRBV29-1,TRBJ2-3,TRBD1,TGCAGCGTCGAGGGACAGGGATTATTTAATACGCAGTATTTT,CSVEGQGLFNTQYF
NA,TRBV29-1,TRBJ2-5,TRBD1,TGCAGCGGGCAGGGACAGGGGGCGGGTGAGACCCAGTACTTC,CSGQGQGAGETQYF
NA,TRBV7-2,TRBJ2-4,NA,TGTGCCAGCAGCTTCATCCGGAAAAACATTCAGTACTTC,CASSFIRKNIQYF
NA,TRBV11-2,TRBJ1-1,NA,TGTGCCAGCAGCTTGGACAGGAACACTGAAGCTTTCTTT,CASSLDRNTEAFF
NA,TRBV18,TRBJ2-7,TRBD2,TGTGCCAGCTCACGGGAGGGTAGCTCCTACGAGCAGTACTTC,CASSREGSSYEQYF
NA,TRBV19,TRBJ1-1,TRBD1,TGTGCCAGTAGTGACAGGGGAGACACTGAAGCTTTCTTT,CASSDRGDTEAFF
NA,TRBV2,TRBJ2-1,NA,TGTGCCAGCACTCAATTACCGATCCCCAATGAGCAGTTCTTC,CASTQLPIPNEQFF
NA,TRBV18,TRBJ2-7,NA,TGTGCCAGCTCACCGCGCGAGGCGACCCTAGCCTACGAGCAGTACTTC,CASSPREATLAYEQYF
NA,TRBV2,TRBJ2-7,TRBD2,TGTGCCAGCAGTGGGACTAGCTTCCCCCAACGCGAGCAGTACTTC,CASSGTSFPQREQYF
NA,TRBV20-1,TRBJ2-3,NA,TGCAGTGCCTTTACAGATACGCAGTATTTT,CSAFTDTQYF
NA,TRBV27,TRBJ2-7,TRBD1,TGTGCCAGCAGTCCCCCCCCGGGACAGGGCCCCTACGAGCAGTACTTC,CASSPPPGQGPYEQYF
NA,TRBV10-3,TRBJ1-2,NA,TGTGCCATCAGTGAGTACTTGTCGTCAGTGAACTATGGCTACACCTTC,CAISEYLSSVNYGYTF
NA,TRBV20-1,TRBJ2-1,NA,TGCAGTGCTAGTTATAACAATGAGCAGTTCTTC,CSASYNNEQFF
NA,TRBV10-1,TRBJ2-1,TRBD1,TGCGCCAGCAGTGACAAAATTTCTATCGGACAGGGGGAGTCCCTGTTCAATGAGCAGTTCTTC,CASSDKISIGQGESLFNEQFF
NA,TRBV28,TRBJ2-1,TRBD2,TGTGCCAGCAGAATCGAGCGGGAGTACAATGAGCAGTTCTTC,CASRIEREYNEQFF
NA,TRBV5-4,TRBJ2-7,NA,TGTGCCAGCAGCGGGGGGGGGCAGGGGCCACCCTACGAGCAGTACTTC,CASSGGGQGPPYEQYF
NA,TRBV7-2,TRBJ2-7,TRBD1,TGTGCCAGCAGCCTGACCGGGACAGCCTCCTACGAGCAGTACTTC,CASSLTGTASYEQYF
NA,TRBV5-4,TRBJ2-5,TRBD2,TGTGCCAGCAGCTCCGCAGCGGGGTACCAAGAGACCCAGTACTTC,CASSSAAGYQETQYF
NA,TRBV4-3,TRBJ2-1,TRBD2,TGCGCCAGCAGCCAAGATAGGGCTAGCGGCAAGCACAATGAGCAGTTCTTC,CASSQDRASGKHNEQFF
NA,TRBV18,TRBJ2-1,NA,TGTGCCAGCTCACCACCGTCCATCAATGAGCAGTTCTTC,CASSPPSINEQFF
NA,TRBV5-1,TRBJ2-2,TRBD2,TGCGCCAGCAGCCCGGGACTAGCGGGAGGCCTCCCATCCACCGGGGAGCTGTTTTTT,CASSPGLAGGLPSTGELFF
NA,TRBV5-4,TRBJ1-3,NA,TGTGCCAGCAGCTTGGCGGTCACCGGAAACACCATATATTTT,CASSLAVTGNTIYF
NA,TRBV6-5,TRBJ2-7,TRBD1,TGTGCCAGCAGCCCCGACAGGGACAGGGCTTACGAGCAGTACTTC,CASSPDRDRAYEQYF
NA,TRBV7-9,TRBJ2-1,NA,TGTGCCAGCAGCTCCAGAGCATCGGGACTTCCATCCCATGAGCAGTTCTTC,CASSSRASGLPSHEQFF
NA,TRBV28,TRBJ2-7,NA,TGTGCCAGCAGTTTGGTCTCAGGGGGGGCGTACGAGCAGTACTTC,CASSLVSGGAYEQYF
NA,TRBV6-5,TRBJ2-1,NA,TGTGCCAGCAGTTACGGCGTGAGCTCCTACAATGAGCAGTTCTTC,CASSYGVSSYNEQFF
NA,TRBV6-5,TRBJ2-7,NA,TGTGCCAGCAGCCGCCTATCCGAGCAGTACTTC,CASSRLSEQYF
NA,TRBV7-9,TRBJ2-2,TRBD1,TGTGCCAGCAGCCTCACCGGTGACAGGGACACCGGGGAGCTGTTTTTT,CASSLTGDRDTGELFF
NA,TRBV5-1,TRBJ2-1,TRBD2,TGCGCCAGCAGCTTGTGGATCGGGAGGGCCTTCGACAATGAGCAGTTCTTC,CASSLWIGRAFDNEQFF
NA,TRBV9,TRBJ2-7,TRBD1,TGTGCCAGCAGCACCGGACAGGGGCCCTACGAGCAGTACTTC,CASSTGQGPYEQYF
NA,TRBV27,TRBJ2-3,TRBD2,TGTGCCAGCAGTTCTGCCGGGACTAGCGGGAGAGGGACAGATACGCAGTATTTT,CASSSAGTSGRGTDTQYF
NA,TRBV5-6,TRBJ1-2,TRBD1,TGTGCCAGCAGCCTTATGGGACAGGGCTATGGCTACACCTTC,CASSLMGQGYGYTF
NA,TRBV4-1,TRBJ2-3,TRBD2,TGCGCCAGCAGCCAAGGTGGGAGGGCGGGAGGATGGGTAGATACGCAGTATTTT,CASSQGGRAGGWVDTQYF
NA,TRBV5-6,TRBJ1-1,NA,TGTGCCAGCAGCTTGTTGTTCCTGGGGAAGGTCGAAGCTTTCTTT,CASSLLFLGKVEAFF
NA,TRBV9,TRBJ2-7,TRBD2,TGTGCCAGCAGCGTAGAGCTAGCGGGCGGCGATGAGCAGTACTTC,CASSVELAGGDEQYF
NA,TRBV28,TRBJ1-1,NA,TGTGCCAGCAGTTCACGGCCCACTGAAGCTTTCTTT,CASSSRPTEAFF
NA,TRBV7-4,TRBJ2-7,NA,TGTGCCAGCAGCTTACTCTTCCCGAGACGGGACGAGCAGTACTTC,CASSLLFPRRDEQYF
NA,TRBV4-1,TRBJ2-7,TRBD2,TGCGCCAGCAGCCATATTAGCGGGATAACCTACGAGCAGTACTTC,CASSHISGITYEQYF
NA,TRBV7-9,TRBJ2-1,TRBD2,TGTGCCAGCAGCACCCATCTAGCGGGAGTCAGCAATGAGCAGTTCTTC,CASSTHLAGVSNEQFF
NA,TRBV9,TRBJ1-6,NA,TGTGCCAGCAGCGGACGAAACCAGGATTCACCCCTCCACTTT,CASSGRNQDSPLHF
NA,TRBV7-7,TRBJ2-2,NA,TGTGCTAGCAGCATACCCGACAGGCCCGGGGAGCTGTTTTTT,CASSIPDRPGELFF
NA,TRBV28,TRBJ1-5,NA,TGTGCCAGCAGTTTGGGGTACCAGCCCCAGCATTTT,CASSLGYQPQHF
NA,TRBV2,TRBJ2-5,NA,TGTGCCAGCAGTCTAGGACAAGAGCCCCAGTACTTC,CASSLGQEPQYF
NA,TRBV6-1,TRBJ1-1,NA,TGTGCCAGCAGTGAGCGGCGCCGTAACACTGAAGCTTTCTTT,CASSERRRNTEAFF
NA,TRBV18,TRBJ1-4,NA,TGTGCCAGCTCACAGGGATCTACTAATGAAAAACTGTTTTTT,CASSQGSTNEKLFF
NA,TRBV28,TRBJ2-7,NA,TGTGCCAGCAGTTTACTGGGGAGCTACGAGCAGTACTTC,CASSLLGSYEQYF
NA,TRBV18,TRBJ2-7,TRBD1,TGTGCCAGCTCACGGGACAGGGGCGTCGCCGAGCAGTACTTC,CASSRDRGVAEQYF
NA,TRBV5-6,TRBJ1-3,NA,TGTGCCAGCAGCTCTGACAGATACAGGAACACCATATATTTT,CASSSDRYRNTIYF
NA,TRBV5-6,TRBJ1-5,TRBD1,TGTGCCAGCAGCTTGAGGCGTACTGACAGGGTGAGCAATCAGCCCCAGCATTTT,CASSLRRTDRVSNQPQHF
NA,TRBV6-5,TRBJ2-3,TRBD2,TGTGCCAGCAGCTCCTGGGGCGGGAGGCCAGATACGCAGTATTTT,CASSSWGGRPDTQYF
NA,TRBV7-9,TRBJ2-1,NA,TGTGCCAGCAGCTTAGGACTAGATAATGAGCAGTTCTTC,CASSLGLDNEQFF